The 14 T cell receptor beta chains reported below all come from one sample, sequenced in a study of blood T cells in healthy people across ages. The second PCR ran about 6 to 12 cycles with a sample-barcoded 5' primer and J-beta primers. TCRdb re-called the 5' RACE reads through MiXCR, storing one row per CDR3 protein. Among more than 800,000 distinct CDR3 sequences listed, around 45% were seen once. Material: blood. These receptors came from a woman aged 55-69 years in good health.

As to this clonotype: Mismatch with germline at one junction end may stem from a read error. The chain employs TRBV11-2 and TRBJ2-5; 9 bases match TRBD1. The J call is doubtful: the DNA matches TRBJ2-7 better. Germline values: CDR1 SGHAT, CDR2 FQNNGV. The CDR3 totals 15 residues. The DNA for the CDR3 is TGTGCCAGCAGCCCAGCCGGGACAGGGTCCTCCGAGCAGTACTTC. It is translated as CASSPAGTGSSEQYF.

The V call is TRBV7-8, the J call TRBJ1-2, with a weak D call TRBD1 (6 bases). V gave up 3 bases and J gave up 6 bases, with 14 bases separating them. Germline V CDR1 and CDR2: SGHVS, FQNEAQ. This CDR3 is built from 14 residues. CDR3 sequence: CASSFTGTTNGYTF. The CDR3 region has the DNA TGTGCCAGCAGCTTTACCGGGACAACAAATGGCTACACCTTC.

The rearrangement uses TRBV28 and TRBJ2-5; D perhaps matches TRBD1 (6 bases). V lost 4 bases to trimming and J lost 5 bases, with 20 bases between them. This CDR3 has 16 amino acids. In germline, CDR1 is MDHEN, CDR2 SYDVKM. CDR3 sequence reads: CASSSPRTASGETQYF. The CDR3 bases are TGTGCCAGCAGTTCACCCCGGACAGCCTCTGGGGAGACCCAGTACTTC.

This sequence joins TRBV2 and TRBJ2-1; D might be TRBD1 or TRBD2, each matching 7 bases. V lost 3 bases and J lost 9, with 15 bases in between. CDR1 is SNHLY and CDR2 is FYNNEI in the germline V gene. The CDR3 spans 14 residues. This CDR3 reads CASSEWGGGVEQFF. The CDR3 nucleotides read TGTGCCAGCAGTGAGTGGGGAGGGGGCGTTGAGCAGTTCTTC.

The chain joins TRBV20-1 to TRBJ2-5; 8 positions match TRBD2. Germline assignment: CDR1 DFQATT and CDR2 SNEGSKA (reference sequence). The CDR3 sequence is 16 residues long. Trimming at V came to 0 bases and at J to 1 base, leaving 7 bases not matched to a gene. In DNA form, the CDR3 reads TGCAGTGCTAGAGATTCTGCTAGCGGGCCCCAAGAGACCCAGTACTTC. It codes for CSARDSASGPQETQYF.

This clonotype turned up a few times. V is TRBV9 and J is TRBJ2-3; D is tentatively TRBD1 or TRBD2 (6 bases each). CDR1 SGDLS and CDR2 YYNGEE come from the germline V gene. There are 15 residues in the CDR3. Trimming stripped 0 bases from V and 4 bases from J, with 12 bases between. The CDR3 DNA reads TGTGCCAGCAGCGTAGAGGAGGGGGAATCAGATACGCAGTATTTT. This codes for CASSVEEGESDTQYF.

V usage is TRBV2 and J usage is TRBJ2-1, with D perhaps matching TRBD1 (5 bases). Trimming took off 7 bases at V and 9 bases at J, with 25 bases between the two ends. Looked up from germline, CDR1 is SNHLY and CDR2 is FYNNEI. CDR3 length: 16 residues. The CDR3: CASTKRARVGIGEQFF. In DNA, the CDR3 is TGTGCCAGCACCAAAAGGGCCAGGGTGGGAATCGGTGAGCAGTTCTTC.

This clonotype was seen only a few times. The rearrangement links TRBV7-6 to TRBJ2-7, with TRBD2 matching over 7 bases. The CDR3 runs to 14 residues. V lost 0 bases and J lost 7; bases outside the gene matches: 6. Germline values: CDR1 SGHVS, CDR2 FNYEAQ. This chain's CDR3 is CASSLALGGSEQYF. Here the CDR3 DNA reads TGTGCCAGCAGCTTAGCGCTCGGGGGGTCTGAGCAGTACTTC.

This clonotype was picked up a small number of times. The chain recombines TRBV29-1 with TRBJ2-7; 9 nucleotides agree with TRBD1. V dropped 7 bases and J dropped 3; count of bases not matched to a gene: 4. Germline V gene sequence: CDR1 SQVTM, CDR2 ANQGSEA. CDR3 size: 12 residues. The CDR3 protein is CSAATGGYEQYF. The CDR3 bases are TGCAGCGCTGCGACAGGGGGCTACGAGCAGTACTTC.

This clonotype was detected once. The chain employs TRBV5-1 and TRBJ2-5; D gene uncertain. Between the trimmed V and J ends, which lost 4 bases and 3 bases, there was a span of 19 bases. CDR1 is SGHRS, CDR2 YFSETQ, per germline. This CDR3 spans 16 amino acids. Here the CDR3 DNA reads TGCGCCAGCAGCCTGGTCGGATCAATTACCGAAGAGACCCAGTACTTC. Translation: CASSLVGSITEETQYF.

In this sample, this clonotype turned up a few times. With a much larger clone just one base away, this may be a read error. This chain links TRBV20-1 with TRBJ2-1; 12 positions agree with TRBD2. J was trimmed by 10 bases and V by 0 bases; bases with no gene match: 7. Germline loops: CDR1 DFQATT, CDR2 SNEGSKA (reference sequence). The CDR3 sequence is 15 residues long. The CDR3 reads CSAREASGRAEEQFF. DNA of the CDR3: TGCAGTGCTAGAGAAGCTAGCGGGAGGGCCGAGGAGCAGTTCTTC.

V and J are TRBV3-1 and TRBJ2-7; 11 positions match TRBD1. This CDR3 comprises 16 residues. V lost 4 bases to trimming and J lost 5 bases; unmatched junction nucleotides: 10. Germline V gene data show CDR1 as LGHDT and CDR2 as YNNKEL (reference sequence). This chain's CDR3 is CASSRDRGRYGHEQYF. Here the CDR3 DNA reads TGTGCCAGCAGCCGGGACAGGGGGAGATATGGTCACGAGCAGTACTTC.

The chain joins TRBV6-5 to TRBJ2-1; the match to TRBD1 covers 10 bases. The V and J ends lost 6 bases and 6 bases, in that order; junction bases with no gene match: 8. The germline V gene encodes CDR1 MNHEY and CDR2 SVGAGI. This CDR3 has 15 amino acids. CDR3 sequence (DNA): TGTGCCAGCAGCGCGCCGGGACAGGGGTCCAATGAGCAGTTCTTC. This codes for CASSAPGQGSNEQFF.

This chain joins TRBV19 and TRBJ2-1; TRBD1 might be the D (5 bases). The CDR3 length is 13 residues. The germline V gene encodes CDR1 LNHDA and CDR2 SQIVND (reference sequence). Trimming removed 4 bases at V and 5 bases at J, with 9 bases between. The CDR3 sequence is CASSRGNNNEQFF. CDR3 coding DNA: TGTGCCAGTAGTAGGGGCAACAACAATGAGCAGTTCTTC.